This TCR beta chain was captured by sequencing in a study of CD8 T cells in Susac syndrome (dated by TCRdb to between 2018 and 2021). Concerning the study at large: Whether CD8+ T cell activation and differentiation in Susac syndrome was antigen driven was tested using repertoire sequencing.

RNA was extracted using the RNeasy kit, and roughly 0.5 to 1 microgram was reverse transcribed with random hexamers. The immunoSEQ multiplex PCR assay, covering 54 Vbeta and 13 Jbeta segments, was used to amplify TCR beta CDR3 regions. PCR amplification bias was corrected by using a synthetic template baseline for primer optimization and computational correction. Per the original workflow: Reads were annotated to V, D and J genes per IMGT and analyzed with immunoSEQ Analyzer, keeping only productive sequences. Clonality was calculated as one minus the Shannon entropy normalized by log2 of the number of productive unique sequences. For each patient and control, public and private clones were evaluated among the 100 most prevalent clones. Clones were defined as Susac-specific if absent from the healthy and MS cohorts, from 1052 published viral clones and from other ImmuneACCESS disease sequences. TCRdb trimmed public reads at Q25 via fastp, called clones via MiXCR and kept in-frame beta chains. Each CDR3 protein appears once, grouped with its most common genes and DNA. These V and J calls derive from TCRdb rather than the authors' analysis. The sample table contains 100,000 to 150,000 distinct CDR3 sequences; only one count was recorded for 90% to 95% of them. 0.12% of the sample rests with the top ten.

Clipping removes 2 bases from V and 8 bases from J, with 5 as the unmatched junction base count. Sequences ENHRY (CDR1) and SYGVKD (CDR2) are obtained from the germline V gene. Including cysteine and phenylalanine, the CDR3 has 14 amino acids. Left in the record is the CDR3 DNA by itself, 42 bases read in frame from the first base. Peripheral blood CD8+ and CD4+ T cells from healthy donors, Susac syndrome patients and multiple sclerosis patients were profiled by high-throughput TCR beta sequencing. The healthy donors served as controls matched for age and sex. Bulk CD8+ and CD4+ T cells were purified by magnetic negative isolation, while CD8+ TEMRA cells were enriched using FACS. Blood was drawn into EDTA tubes, processed within 24 hours, and PBMCs were isolated by density gradient centrifugation. PBMCs intended for TCR sequencing were cryopreserved in liquid nitrogen and were subsequently thawed in a 37 degrees C water bath. The sorted or isolated CD4+, CD8+ and CD8+ TEMRA cells reached a purity of at least 90%.

To note about this clonotype: Its antigen remains unidentified. Per-base quality was not reported, and no clone a single base away is much larger than it.

General conclusions and limits of the study: The number of individuals in the TCR sequencing and HLA analysis was acknowledged as relatively small.

The sequence joins TRBV10-3 to TRBJ1-4, and 7 junctional nucleotides match TRBD1. The TCR comes from a human donor in good health. Input material: CD4+ T cells from PBMCs. CDR3 reads: CAISEETGREKLFF. Read as DNA, the sequence is TGTGCCATCAGTGAGGAGACAGGGCGCGAAAAACTGTTTTTT.